This T cell receptor (beta chain) was profiled in a study of shared clonotypes between healthy human individuals. Clones were sequenced by immunoSEQ multiplex PCR, and TCRdb holds only the in-frame ones, with some missing. The table lists more than 2 million clones, roughly 94% of them singletons, with more than 0.1% in the top ten. Note on this clone: At the DNA level, this CDR3 is encoded by other sequences in the same sample as well.

The TCR originated in a man between 18 and 29 years old in good health. Sequencing was carried out using naive CD4+ T cells sorted from blood. Subset defined: CD45RA+ positively selected.

The CDR3 DNA sequence: TGTGCCAGCAGCGTAGGCCTTAGCAATCAGCCCCAGCATTTT. Its protein product is CASSVGLSNQPQHF. This chain joins TRBV9 and TRBJ1-5; no definite D call. The V end lost 0 bases, the J end lost 0 bases, and 4 bases lay between the germline ends. Germline CDR1 is SGDLS and CDR2 is YYNGEE. CDR3 length equals 14 residues. The full variable domain, in which reference TRBV9 and TRBJ1-5 provide the parts outside the CDR3, is DSGVTQTPKHLITATGQRVTLRCSPRSGDLSVYWYQQSLDQGLQFLIQYYNGEERAKGNILERFSAQQFPDLHSELNLSSLELGDSALYFCASSVGLSNQPQHFGDGTRLSIL.